Listed here is a single T cell receptor beta chain. What it binds is not known. The CDR3 consists of 14 residues. The germline V gene has CDR1 LNHNV and CDR2 YYDKDF (reference sequence). The V end was cut by 7 bases, the J end by 3 bases, with 15 bases between. This table comes from immunoSEQ multiplex PCR, and its TCRdb copy is limited to in-frame clones, with some not included. The sample gives some 78,000 clones, 70% to 90% of which show up once; under 3.5% is in the top ten. These data belong to a study of T cells in localized non-small cell lung cancer. Findings of the study overall: Uninvolved adjacent lung, not tumor, had the highest T cell clonality. Blood T cell density predicted longer survival; adjacent-lung clonality, shorter. A median of around 60 clones ranked among the top 100 in tumor appeared in adjacent lung. Heterogeneity remains possible because sequencing was limited to only one tumor region.

This clonotype originated in a man aged 40 to 70 with stage I lung adenocarcinoma. J is TRBJ2-5 and V is TRBV15; D gene uncertain. Sequencing was performed on peripheral blood, taken before any cancer treatment. This chain's CDR3 is CATTPRWMEETQYF. The CDR3 nucleotides read TGTGCCACCACCCCGAGGTGGATGGAAGAGACCCAGTACTTC.